Here is one T cell receptor (beta chain) with its context. The V and J ends lost 6 bases and 5 bases, in that order; junction bases with no gene match: 14. Germline V lookup: CDR1 LNHDA, CDR2 SQIVND (reference sequence). The CDR3 runs 17 residues. The source of the sample is a study of blood T cell repertoires in COVID-19. Study information: The study drew acute and convalescent COVID-19 samples from the United States, Italy and Spain. T cells, B-cell-depleted T cells, or PBMCs provided the cDNA or gDNA that served as material.

Only in-frame clones appear in the TCRdb table, and some are missing; sequencing was by immunoSEQ multiplex PCR. The sample records about 140,000 clones, just under 80% being singletons. The sequence was obtained from an older woman with acute or convalescent COVID-19. The sequenced sample consisted of peripheral blood. The rearrangement joins TRBV19 to TRBJ2-1, with 9 bases lining up with TRBD1. CDR3 nucleotide sequence: TGTGCCAGTAGCCTAAAAAGGGACAGGGTTATAAACAATGAGCAGTTCTTC. Its protein product is CASSLKRDRVINNEQFF.